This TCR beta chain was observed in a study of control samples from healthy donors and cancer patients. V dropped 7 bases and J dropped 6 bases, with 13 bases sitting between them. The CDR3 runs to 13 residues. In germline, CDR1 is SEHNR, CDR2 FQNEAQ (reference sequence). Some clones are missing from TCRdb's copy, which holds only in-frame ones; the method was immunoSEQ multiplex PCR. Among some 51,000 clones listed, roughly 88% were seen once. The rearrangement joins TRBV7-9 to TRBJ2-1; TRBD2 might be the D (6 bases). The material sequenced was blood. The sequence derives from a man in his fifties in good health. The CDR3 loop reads CASTLGGVNEQFF. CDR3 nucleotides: TGTGCCAGCACCCTCGGAGGGGTCAATGAGCAGTTCTTC.